This T cell receptor (beta chain) was retrieved from a study of low-dose radiotherapy and immunotherapy resistance in tumors. Turning to the study itself: Dosing for Cohort 2 consisted of 1 Gy per fraction every two weeks, reaching a total of 13 Gy over 26 weeks. Intravenous ipilimumab 1 mg/kg every six weeks was given with nivolumab 240 mg every two weeks. The authors gave intravenous cyclophosphamide 200 mg/m2 every two weeks, one day before radiation and immunotherapy.

Germline V lookup: CDR1 MNHEY, CDR2 SVGEGT. There are 12 residues in the CDR3. V was trimmed by 6 bases and J by 15 bases, leaving 18 bases between them. Time point noted: after trial treatment. The treatment: LDRT plus nivolumab, ipilimumab, low-dose cyclophosphamide and aspirin (RACIN trial). Ipilimumab, nivolumab, aspirin, low-dose cyclophosphamide and low-dose radiotherapy were administered to donors. cDNA synthesis used a TRAV/TRBV-specific primer set for both chains. TCR amplification involved 20 PCR cycles with a constant-region primer and V-primer adapter. TCRdb redid the calling of the reads with MiXCR, one entry per CDR3 protein. Of roughly 100,000 distinct CDR3 sequences listed, around 21% were seen once; the top ten hold 4.1%.

The sample consisted of PBMCs, taken after low-dose radiotherapy plus immunotherapy. This chain joins TRBV6-2 or TRBV6-3 and TRBJ2-1; D may be TRBD1 or TRBD2 (5 bases each). The source of this sequence is a male donor with prostate cancer. CDR3 amino acids: CASSSGAKEAFF. CDR3 nucleotides: TGTGCCAGCAGCTCCGGGGCCAAAGAGGCGTTCTTC.